These T cell receptor beta chains were read from a single sample in a study of T cell responses to AZD1222 COVID-19 vaccine. Here immunoSEQ multiplex PCR was the method, and the copy in TCRdb shows in-frame clones only, minus some. This table has about 150,000 clones, about nine tenths appearing once. Sequences were derived from peripheral blood, sampled on day 0 of MenACWY control vaccination. The receptors here all came from an adult in good health. Both conserved end residues are part of each CDR3.

j_call	v_call	cdr3_aa
TRBJ1-1	TRBV9	CASSLGGPTEAFF
TRBJ1-2	TRBV7-9	CASSLEPIGGYTF
TRBJ1-2	TRBV18	CASSPEDRVRGYTF
TRBJ2-3	TRBV7-2	CASSLRPALGTDTQYF
TRBJ1-2	TRBV6-5	CASRKPGVLAYGYTF
TRBJ2-7	TRBV4-1	CASSPKWTGNEQYF
TRBJ1-1	TRBV27	CASSDGDRAFLNTEAFF
TRBJ2-7	TRBV27	CASSRGTGLYEQYF
TRBJ2-3	TRBV10-1	CASSEVGYGVDTQYF
TRBJ1-2	TRBV2	CASSSLGVTNYGYTF
TRBJ2-3	TRBV7-9	CASSPGTSGAF